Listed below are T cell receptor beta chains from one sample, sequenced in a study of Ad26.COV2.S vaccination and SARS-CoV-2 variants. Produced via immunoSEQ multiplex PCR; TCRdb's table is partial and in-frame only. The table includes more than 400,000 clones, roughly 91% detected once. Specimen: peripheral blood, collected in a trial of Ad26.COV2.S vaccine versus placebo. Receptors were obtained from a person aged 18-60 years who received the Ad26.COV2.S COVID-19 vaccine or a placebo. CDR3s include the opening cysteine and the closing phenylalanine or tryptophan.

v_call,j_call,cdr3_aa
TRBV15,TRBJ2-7,CATSGGQTGTYEQYF
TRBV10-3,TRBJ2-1,CAISDSGTGTNEQFF
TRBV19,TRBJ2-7,CASSIRTGNEQYF
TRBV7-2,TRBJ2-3,CASSLEASPTDTQYF
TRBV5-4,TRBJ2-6,CASSLVRAGANVLTF
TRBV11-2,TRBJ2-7,CASSLGTSDSYEQYF
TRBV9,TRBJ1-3,CASGSDPGAGNTIYF
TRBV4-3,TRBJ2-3,CASSQALLPSTTDTQYF
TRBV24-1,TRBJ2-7,CATSDWGYEQYF
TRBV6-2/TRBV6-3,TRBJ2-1,CASSYRDTYNEQFF
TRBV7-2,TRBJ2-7,CASSLGLLRTSYEQYF
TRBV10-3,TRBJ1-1,CAISEARGEAFF
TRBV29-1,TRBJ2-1,CSVYGGTYNEQFF
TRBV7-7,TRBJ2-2,CASSLEGTGAGELFF
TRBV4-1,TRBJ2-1,CASSPMGRVPYNEQFF
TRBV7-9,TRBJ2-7,CASSTRTGDYEQYF
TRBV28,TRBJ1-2,CASSPTGVGDYGYTF
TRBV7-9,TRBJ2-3,CASSYDRPRDTQYF
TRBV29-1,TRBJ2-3,CSVEGGTSAYTDTQYF
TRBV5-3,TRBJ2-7,CARSWGQNPIAAYEQYF
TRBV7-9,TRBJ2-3,CASSPEGGSTDTQYF
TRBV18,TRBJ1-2,CASSRSGGELIDGYTF
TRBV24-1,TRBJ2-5,CATSDPGTKETQYF
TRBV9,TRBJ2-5,CASSVDRGAGRETQYF
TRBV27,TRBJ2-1,CASREKITTTSYNEQFF